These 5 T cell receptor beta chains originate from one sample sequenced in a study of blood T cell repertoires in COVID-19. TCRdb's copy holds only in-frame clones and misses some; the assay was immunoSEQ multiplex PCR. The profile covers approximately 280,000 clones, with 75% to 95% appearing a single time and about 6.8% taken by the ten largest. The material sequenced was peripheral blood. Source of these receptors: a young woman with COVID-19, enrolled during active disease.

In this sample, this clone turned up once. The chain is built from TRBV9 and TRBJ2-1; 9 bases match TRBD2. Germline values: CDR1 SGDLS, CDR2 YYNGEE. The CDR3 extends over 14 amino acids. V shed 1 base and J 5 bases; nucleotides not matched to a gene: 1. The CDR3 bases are TGTGCCAGCAGCGTACTAGCGGGGCACAATGAGCAGTTCTTC. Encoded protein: CASSVLAGHNEQFF.

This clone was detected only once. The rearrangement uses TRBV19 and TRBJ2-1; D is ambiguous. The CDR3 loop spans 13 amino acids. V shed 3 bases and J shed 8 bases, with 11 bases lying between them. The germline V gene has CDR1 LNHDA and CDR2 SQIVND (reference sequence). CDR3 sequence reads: CASSIFSVDEQFF. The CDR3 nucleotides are TGTGCCAGTAGTATCTTTTCGGTGGATGAGCAGTTCTTC.

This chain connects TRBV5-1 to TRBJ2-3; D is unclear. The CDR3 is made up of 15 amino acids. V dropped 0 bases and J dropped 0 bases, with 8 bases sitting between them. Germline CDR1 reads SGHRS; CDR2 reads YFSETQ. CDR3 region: CASSLALPSTDTQYF. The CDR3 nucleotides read TGCGCCAGCAGCTTGGCTCTTCCTAGCACAGATACGCAGTATTTT.

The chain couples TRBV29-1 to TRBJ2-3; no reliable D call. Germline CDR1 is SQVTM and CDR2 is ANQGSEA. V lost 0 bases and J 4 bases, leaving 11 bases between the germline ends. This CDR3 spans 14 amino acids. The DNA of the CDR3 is TGCAGCGTTGAAGAGGCGGTACGCCCAGATACGCAGTATTTT. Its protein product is CSVEEAVRPDTQYF.

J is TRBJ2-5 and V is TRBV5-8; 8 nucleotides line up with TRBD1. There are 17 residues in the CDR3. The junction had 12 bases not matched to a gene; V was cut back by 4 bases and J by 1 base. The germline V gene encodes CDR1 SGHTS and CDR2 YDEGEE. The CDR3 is CASSPLGAGGLQETQYF. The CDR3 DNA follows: TGTGCCAGCAGCCCACTGGGAGCAGGGGGCCTCCAAGAGACCCAGTACTTC. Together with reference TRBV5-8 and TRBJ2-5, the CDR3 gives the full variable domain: EAGVTQSPTHLIKTRGQQATLRCSPISGHTSVYWYQQALGLGLQFLLWYDEGEERNRGNFPPRFSGRQFPNYSSELNVNALELEDSALYLCASSPLGAGGLQETQYFGPGTRLLVL.